The 17 T cell receptor beta chains presented below share a single source sample, sequenced in a study of cytomegalovirus exposure and HLA in healthy donors. Use of 60 Vbeta and 13 Jbeta primers characterized the PCR. The protocol was immunoSEQ multiplex PCR, while the TCRdb copy is restricted to in-frame clones and leaves out a portion. The sample has roughly 200,000 clones, roughly 10% seen once; the top ten hold 1% to 1.5%. The specimen sequenced was PBMCs. The source is a woman in her thirties in good health and CMV-seropositive.

This clone was observed a few times. The rearrangement uses TRBV6-5 and TRBJ1-2; D unresolved. V lost 7 bases, J lost 2 bases, and 8 bases lay in between. Germline V gene data show CDR1 as MNHEY and CDR2 as SVGAGI. The CDR3 loop spans 12 amino acids. The CDR3 nucleotides read TGTGCCAGCATAGACGGGAACTATGGCTACACCTTC. Protein product: CASIDGNYGYTF.

The chain carries TRBV5-1 and TRBJ2-5; 13 positions match TRBD2. This CDR3 has 17 residues. Per germline, CDR1 SGHRS and CDR2 YFSETQ. V trimming: 4 bases; J trimming: 5 bases; junction bases outside the gene matches: 11. The CDR3 DNA is TGCGCCAGCAGCGGCGGACTAGCGGGAGCGGCGAGGGAGACCCAGTACTTC. It specifies CASSGGLAGAARETQYF.

The genes are TRBV9 and TRBJ1-2; the D gene is possibly TRBD1 (6 bases). The CDR3 covers 13 residues. Germline-derived CDR1 and CDR2 are SGDLS and YYNGEE. The germline V and J ends were trimmed by 4 bases and 8 bases, with 15 bases remaining between them. CDR3: CASSPLTGGGYTF. The CDR3 DNA follows: TGTGCCAGCAGCCCCCTGACAGGCGGAGGCTACACCTTC. The full variable domain, rest sourced from reference TRBV9 and TRBJ1-2, is DSGVTQTPKHLITATGQRVTLRCSPRSGDLSVYWYQQSLDQGLQFLIQYYNGEERAKGNILERFSAQQFPDLHSELNLSSLELGDSALYFCASSPLTGGGYTFGSGTRLTVV.

This clone has more than one count but fewer than ten. The rearrangement uses TRBV7-9 and TRBJ2-2, with a weak D call TRBD2 (6 bases). The CDR3 is made up of 12 amino acids. CDR1 SEHNR and CDR2 FQNEAQ come from the germline V gene (reference sequence). The DNA of the CDR3 is TGTGCGGCCCGTCGCGGGGCCGGGGAGCTGTTTTTT. Its translation: CAARRGAGELFF.

This clone was seen a few times. This same CDR3 is encoded by further DNA sequences in the sample. The chain carries TRBV13 and TRBJ2-7, with D unresolved. V gave up 5 bases and J gave up 3 bases, with 11 bases separating them. This CDR3 comprises 13 residues. From germline, CDR1 is PRHDT and CDR2 FYEKMQ (reference sequence). The chain's CDR3 is CASSDRTSYEQYF. The DNA of the CDR3 is TGTGCCAGCAGCGATAGAACGAGCTACGAGCAGTACTTC.

About this clone: Other DNA sequences in the same sample also yield this CDR3. The CDR3 is CASSLRGDTQYF. CDR3 DNA: TGTGCCAGCAGCTTGCGGGGGGATACGCAGTATTTT. The V gene is TRBV5-4, the J gene TRBJ2-3, with TRBD2 as a possible D gene (6 bases). The germline V and J ends were trimmed by 1 base and 6 bases, with 6 bases remaining between them. This CDR3 spans 12 amino acids. The germline V gene encodes CDR1 SGHNT and CDR2 YYREEE (reference sequence).

This clone was seen only a few times. V and J are TRBV7-9 and TRBJ1-1, with a tentative D call TRBD1 (5 bases). V lost 6 bases and J lost 2, with 16 bases in between. Germline V gives CDR1 SEHNR, CDR2 FQNEAQ (reference sequence). This CDR3 has 15 residues. Here the CDR3 reads CASRQTDRINTEAFF. CDR3 DNA sequence: TGTGCCAGCAGACAAACCGACAGAATCAACACTGAAGCTTTCTTT.

This clone was found a few times. The chain couples TRBV10-2 to TRBJ1-1, with D perhaps TRBD1 (5 bases). V was pared by 11 bases and J by 0 bases, with 13 bases between. Germline-derived CDR1 and CDR2 are WSHSY and SAAADI. The CDR3 is 13 residues long. The CDR3 sequence: CAGSSQVNTEAFF. The CDR3 DNA reads as TGCGCCGGATCGTCACAGGTGAACACTGAAGCTTTCTTT.

This clone showed up just a few times. V is TRBV5-5 and J is TRBJ1-1, with TRBD1 as a possible D gene (6 bases). Germline CDR1 reads SGHKS; CDR2 reads YYEKEE (reference sequence). V lost 1 base and J lost 0, with 13 bases in between. The CDR3 consists of 16 residues. The CDR3 protein is CASSLSGGRMNTEAFF. CDR3 bases: TGTGCCAGCAGCTTGAGTGGGGGCCGCATGAACACTGAAGCTTTCTTT.

The chain couples TRBV29-1 to TRBJ1-4, with D unclear. The CDR3 is 11 residues long. The V gene's germline CDR1 is SQVTM and CDR2 ANQGSEA. CDR3 residues: CSGWRGEKLFF. In nucleotides, the CDR3 is TGCAGTGGTTGGAGAGGTGAAAAACTGTTTTTT.

The CDR3 sequence is CASSGVGRGLNNEQFF. The CDR3 DNA reads as TGTGCCAGCAGTGGGGTGGGCAGGGGCCTCAACAATGAGCAGTTCTTC. The J gene is TRBJ2-1, the V gene TRBV6-1, with D perhaps TRBD1 (6 bases). Germline loops: CDR1 MNHNS, CDR2 SASEGT. Between the trimmed V and J ends, which lost 4 bases and 5 bases, there was a span of 18 bases. The CDR3 consists of 16 residues.

The chain has TRBV2 and TRBJ1-2; D ambiguous. V was clipped by 3 bases and J by 2 bases, with 10 bases between them. The V gene's germline CDR1 is SNHLY and CDR2 FYNNEI. The CDR3 has 14 residues. CDR3 bases: TGTGCCAGCAGTGAGATTGTAGCGAACTATGGCTACACCTTC. This codes for CASSEIVANYGYTF.

This sequence joins TRBV6-1 and TRBJ1-1; no reliable D call. V was cut by 6 bases and J by 4 bases, with 18 bases left in between. The CDR3 runs 15 residues. Germline V gene lookup returns CDR1 MNHNS and CDR2 SASEGT. The CDR3 nucleotides are TGTGCCAGCAGGCGGGCTGAGCCTACGGGCACTGAAGCTTTCTTT. Its protein product is CASRRAEPTGTEAFF.

The chain couples TRBV14 to TRBJ2-5; the match to TRBD1 covers 8 bases. The length of the CDR3 is 14 residues. V dropped 6 bases and J dropped 1; count of bases not matched to a gene: 4. Germline CDR1 SGHDN, CDR2 FVKESK. The CDR3 protein is CASRAGTGQETQYF. DNA for the CDR3: TGTGCCAGCAGGGCCGGGACAGGCCAAGAGACCCAGTACTTC.

The chain carries TRBV20-1 and TRBJ1-2; D gene uncertain. The CDR3 loop spans 11 amino acids. Per germline, CDR1 DFQATT and CDR2 SNEGSKA (reference sequence). V was cut by 6 bases and J by 4 bases, with 9 bases left in between. This CDR3 is CSAVTSYGYTF. For the CDR3, the DNA is TGCAGTGCCGTCACAAGCTATGGCTACACCTTC.

This clone showed up just a few times. The chain recombines TRBV7-2 with TRBJ2-1; TRBD1 might be the D (6 bases). V gave up 5 bases and J gave up 0 bases, with 11 bases separating them. In germline, CDR1 is SGHTA, CDR2 FQGNSA. CDR3 length: 15 amino acids. CDR3 in DNA: TGTGCCAGCAGCGCTGACAGGAGCTCCTACAATGAGCAGTTCTTC. Amino acid sequence: CASSADRSSYNEQFF.

In its sample, this clone was seen a few times. The chain uses TRBV20-1 and TRBJ1-1, with TRBD1 as a possible D gene (5 bases). Germline-derived CDR1 and CDR2 are DFQATT and SNEGSKA (reference sequence). V gave up 3 bases and J gave up 12 bases, with 14 bases separating them. CDR3 size: 11 residues. CDR3 sequence (DNA): TGCAGTGCTAGTTGGCAGGGATACACTTTCTTT. Translating gives CSASWQGYTFF.